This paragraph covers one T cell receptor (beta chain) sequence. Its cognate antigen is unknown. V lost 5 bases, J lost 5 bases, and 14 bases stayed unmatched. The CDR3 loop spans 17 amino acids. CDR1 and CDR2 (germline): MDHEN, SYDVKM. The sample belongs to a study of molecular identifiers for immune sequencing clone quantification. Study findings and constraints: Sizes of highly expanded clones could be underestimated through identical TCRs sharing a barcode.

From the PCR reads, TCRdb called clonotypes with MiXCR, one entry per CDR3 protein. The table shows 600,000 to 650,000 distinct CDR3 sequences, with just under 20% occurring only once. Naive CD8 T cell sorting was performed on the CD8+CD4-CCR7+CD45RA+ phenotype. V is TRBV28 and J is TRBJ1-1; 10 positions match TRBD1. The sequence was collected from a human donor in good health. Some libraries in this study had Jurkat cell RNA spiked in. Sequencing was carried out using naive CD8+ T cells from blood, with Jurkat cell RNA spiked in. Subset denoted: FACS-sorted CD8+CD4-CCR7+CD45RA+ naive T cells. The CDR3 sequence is CASSPLVGQGVGTEAFF. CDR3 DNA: TGTGCCAGCAGTCCCCTCGTAGGACAGGGGGTAGGGACTGAAGCTTTCTTT.